The source of this T cell receptor beta chain is a study of CD8 T cells in Susac syndrome (dated by TCRdb to the late 2010s). Study-wide context: The study used repertoire sequencing to test whether antigen drove CD8+ T cell activation and differentiation in Susac syndrome.

This clonotype was observed a single time. Its antigen is not yet known. Base qualities are missing; no much larger clone stands one base away. A solitary read yields weak support. The CDR3 contains 14 residues, cysteine and phenylalanine counted. The entry retains the CDR3 DNA only, 42 bases that are in frame from base 1. Germline trimming: 1 base from V, 2 bases from J; junction bases outside gene matches: 2. CDR1 and CDR2, looked up from the germline V gene (reference sequence), are LNHDA and SQIVND. RNA was extracted using the RNeasy kit, and about 0.45 to 1 microgram was reverse transcribed with random hexamers. The immunoSEQ multiplex PCR assay, covering 54 Vbeta and 13 Jbeta segments, was used to amplify TCR beta CDR3 regions. PCR amplification bias was corrected using a synthetic template baseline for primer optimization and computational correction. As for how the authors treated the data: Reads were assigned to V, D and J genes according to IMGT and analyzed in immunoSEQ Analyzer, with only productive sequences retained. Clonality was calculated as one minus the Shannon entropy normalized by log2 of the number of productive unique sequences. Public and private clones were assessed among the 100 most prevalent clones of each patient and control. Susac-specific clones were defined as absent from healthy and MS cohorts, 1052 published viral clones and other ImmuneACCESS disease sequences. TCRdb passed the public sequencing reads through fastp at Q25 and MiXCR, retaining productive beta sequences. Rows matching on CDR3 protein sequence are summarized as one entry with the most common DNA and genes. None of the V and J calls come from the authors' own analysis; TCRdb made them. For this sample the table gives over 120,000 distinct CDR3 sequences, of which approximately 93% were detected only once. Together, the top ten hold 0.075% to 0.09% of the sample.

Findings and caveats that apply to the study as a whole: The TCR sequencing and HLA analysis was acknowledged to have included a relatively small number of individuals.

High-throughput TCR beta sequencing profiled peripheral blood CD8+ and CD4+ T cells from healthy donors, Susac syndrome patients and multiple sclerosis patients. The healthy donors served as controls matched for age and sex. Bulk CD8+ and CD4+ T cells were purified by magnetic negative isolation, whereas CD8+ TEMRA cells were enriched by FACS. Blood was collected in EDTA tubes and processed within 24 hours, with PBMCs isolated through density gradient centrifugation. PBMCs intended for TCR sequencing were frozen in liquid nitrogen and were later thawed in a 37 degrees C water bath. The sorted or isolated CD4+, CD8+ and CD8+ TEMRA cells had a purity of 90% or higher.

Recombination connected TRBV19 to TRBJ2-7; 7 junctional bases match TRBD1. Material: CD4+ T cells from PBMCs. This clonotype originated in a human donor in good health. Read as DNA, the sequence is TGTGCCAGTAGTATAGGGGGGACAGCCTACGAGCAGTACTTC. Its translation is CASSIGGTAYEQYF.